This T cell receptor beta chain was observed in a study of blood T cell repertoires in COVID-19. On the study more broadly: Sources were T cells, B-cell-depleted T cells, or PBMCs; the material itself was cDNA or gDNA.

This clone appeared once. Original handling: From reference gene primer amplification, estimates of nucleated cell counts were derived. Assay: immunoSEQ multiplex PCR; the TCRdb copy retains only in-frame clones and omits some. The V and J calls and clone size come from that table; D and trimming were worked out from the DNA. The table lists 120,000 to 150,000 clones, approximately 89% of them singletons, with 1.5% to 2% in the top ten. Germline loops: CDR1 MNHEY, CDR2 SVGAGI. Trimming pared 5 bases from V and 1 base from J, leaving 14 bases between. CDR3 length equals 15 residues. The gene calls are TRBV6-5 and TRBJ1-2; TRBD1 is a possible D gene (5 bases). The sequence was obtained from a human donor in a cohort sampled during active COVID-19. The sequencing sample was made of peripheral blood. The CDR3, as DNA: TGTGCCAGCAGTCGGGGGGGGATCGATAACTATGGCTACACCTTC. It specifies CASSRGGIDNYGYTF.